This T cell receptor beta chain comes out of a study of blood T cell repertoires in COVID-19. Study-level background: Samples taken during acute and convalescent COVID-19 were collected in the United States, Italy and Spain. The analysed material was cDNA or gDNA that came from T cells, B-cell-depleted T cells, or PBMCs.

Germline V CDR1 and CDR2: SQVTM, ANQGSEA. V shed 3 bases, J shed 5 bases, and the junction held 9 bases outside the gene matches. This CDR3 spans 17 amino acids. Original data processing: From reference gene primer amplification, estimates of nucleated cell counts were derived. Profiling relied on immunoSEQ multiplex PCR, and the TCRdb table lists in-frame clones only, not all of them. V and J calls and clone size follow that table, whereas D and trimming were derived from the DNA. Here the sample spans over 200,000 clones, 84% being singletons. This receptor was identified in a woman aged 45-65 years with active or convalescent COVID-19. The sample consisted of peripheral blood. The rearrangement links TRBV29-1 to TRBJ2-1; 14 nucleotides line up with TRBD2. The CDR3 sequence is CSVEGLAGVSADNEQFF. CDR3 in DNA: TGCAGCGTTGAGGGACTAGCGGGAGTATCGGCGGACAATGAGCAGTTCTTC.